This entry features one T cell receptor beta chain sequence. Its antigen specificity is not known. No clone much larger than this one lies a single base away; base qualities are absent. The immunoSEQ Assay, a bias-controlled multiplex PCR, was used to amplify TCRbeta CDR3 regions from genomic DNA. The paper's data handling went like this. Within the assay, amplification of reference gene primers was used to estimate how many nucleated cells each sample contained. To quantify the absolute abundance of each unique TCRbeta CDR3 rearrangement, sequence reads were collapsed and filtered. For each sample, productive Simpson clonality was calculated by taking the square root of Simpson's diversity index across productive rearrangements. In its TCRdb copy, this immuneACCESS table keeps in-frame sequences only and misses some clones. Where compared with another copy, unresolved V genes explain less than half of these, and the others have no known cause. V and J calls and clone size are those listed in that table; D and trimming were worked out from the DNA. This sample comprises 190,000 or so clones, about 84% of them detected only once. The biggest ten clones account for around 9% of the sample.

According to the germline V gene, CDR1 reads SNHLY and CDR2 reads FYNNEI. The CDR3 contains 14 residues, cysteine and phenylalanine counted. Of all the DNA, just the CDR3 is kept, 42 bases in frame from base 1. Here V drops 5 bases and J drops 3 bases, and the junction holds 4 bases not matched to any gene. These data come from a study of blood T cell repertoires in COVID-19 (dated by TCRdb to between 2020 and 2021). For the wider study: Collaborator samples came from the United States, Italy and Spain and covered acute and convalescent phases of COVID-19. A freely available public database, intended as a resource for researchers studying the immune response to SARS-CoV-2, is where the repertoires were released. Where available, HLA class I and class II types were obtained from metadata supplied by the sample provider rather than from assay-based typing. The dataset comprised deeply sampled blood TCRbeta repertoires from subjects exposed to, actively infected with, or recovered from COVID-19. Sample metadata almost always included a de-identified subject ID, COVID-19 status, age in years and sex. The prospective study material was composed of cDNA or gDNA derived from T cells, B-cell-depleted T cells, or PBMCs. Samples came from the ongoing ImmuneRACE study (first 160 participants) plus 1,254 subjects from 6 global collaborators.

Results the study describes overall, beyond this receptor: The amount of clinical and demographic metadata varied by source and participant and was provided uncurated.

Enrolling through a virtual design, the prospective study's participants ranged in age from roughly 18 to 90 years and lived across roughly 24 United States geographic areas. In the prospective study, participants were assigned to cohorts based on the clinical history participants reported in a screening survey and a study questionnaire. Recovered participants in ImmuneRACE Cohort 3 were defined as having two consecutive negative NP/OP PCR tests, clearance from a healthcare professional, or resolution of symptoms. In the prospective study, whole blood, serum and a nasopharyngeal or oropharyngeal swab were collected from each participant by mobile phlebotomists. Prospective study participants could optionally give additional blood draws and questionnaires over an approximately 2-month period. Prospective study blood samples were shipped either frozen or at room temperature before DNA extraction.

The rearranged segments are TRBV2 and TRBJ1-2, with 9 middle bases fitting TRBD1. The specimen was PBMCs or T cells enriched from blood (not recorded which). This TCR was sampled from a woman between 25 and 40 years old who had recovered from COVID-19. The CDR3 is CASSRDRDDYGYTF. The base sequence is TGTGCCAGCAGTAGGGACAGGGACGACTATGGCTACACCTTC.